These 6 T cell receptor beta chains originate from one sample sequenced in a study of shared clonotypes between healthy human individuals. The assay was immunoSEQ multiplex PCR, and TCRdb's table has in-frame clones only and misses some. This table has 470,000 or so clones, over 70% appearing once. The sequencing input was PBMCs. The receptors here all came from a middle-aged woman in good health. Some clones in this sample may be carry-over from other donors' samples.

The gene calls are TRBV11-2 and TRBJ2-5; 11 bases are shared with TRBD2. Looked up from germline, CDR1 is SGHAT and CDR2 is FQNNGV. This CDR3 comprises 15 residues. The ends lost 5 bases at V and 3 bases at J; junction bases unmatched: 5. For the CDR3, the DNA is TGTGCCAGCAGCGGGGAACTAGCGGGAGAAGAGACCCAGTACTTC. Encoded protein: CASSGELAGEETQYF.

The rearrangement uses TRBV6-6 and TRBJ2-7; D tentatively reads TRBD1 or TRBD2 (7 bases each). Trimming removed 4 bases from V and 4 bases from J, with 14 bases in between. This CDR3 contains 14 residues. The germline gives CDR1 MNHNY, CDR2 SVGAGI (reference sequence). The CDR3 DNA follows: TGTGCCAGCAGTTTGGCAGGGGGGGGATACGAGCAGTACTTC. Its protein product is CASSLAGGGYEQYF.

The sample holds a few counts of this clone. Given a much more abundant clone one base away, this may be a read error. The identical CDR3 is also encoded by other nucleotide sequences in the sample. V and J are TRBV5-4 and TRBJ1-1; 9 positions agree with TRBD1. CDR1 SGHNT and CDR2 YYREEE come from the germline V gene (reference sequence). The CDR3 covers 15 residues. CDR3 bases: TGTGCCAGCAGCTTCTCGGACAGGGGTTCCACTGAGGCTTTCTTT. This translates into CASSFSDRGSTEAFF. Using reference TRBV5-4 and TRBJ1-1 for the parts outside the CDR3, the full variable domain is ETGVTQSPTHLIKTRGQQVTLRCSSQSGHNTVSWYQQALGQGPQFIFQYYREEENGRGNFPPRFSGLQFPNYSSELNVNALELDDSALYLCASSFSDRGSTEAFFGQGTRLTVV.

This chain links TRBV30 with TRBJ2-4; the D call may be TRBD1 or TRBD2 (5 bases each). The ends were cut back, 1 base at V and 3 bases at J, with 10 bases in the middle. There are 14 residues in the CDR3. CDR1 GTSNPN and CDR2 SVGIG come from the germline V gene (reference sequence). The CDR3 loop is CAWSGGVGKNIQYF. CDR3 in DNA: TGTGCCTGGAGTGGAGGGGTAGGCAAAAACATTCAGTACTTC.

V gene TRBV28 combines with J gene TRBJ2-1; TRBD2 aligns across 8 bases. Trimming took 3 bases from V and 10 from J; bases not matched to a gene: 8. CDR1 and CDR2 from the germline V gene are MDHEN and SYDVKM. The CDR3 runs 14 residues. CDR3 loop: CASSFPSGFGEQFF. The DNA for the CDR3 is TGTGCCAGCAGTTTCCCTAGCGGGTTCGGAGAGCAGTTCTTC.

The genes are TRBV2 and TRBJ1-1; weak D call: TRBD1 (5 bases). The CDR3 consists of 12 residues. The V gene's germline CDR1 is SNHLY and CDR2 FYNNEI. Deletions cut 11 bases from V and 4 bases from J, with 14 bases between. The CDR3 nucleotides read TGTGCCGTACCCAGGGAGTTCACTGAAGCTTTCTTT. It specifies CAVPREFTEAFF.